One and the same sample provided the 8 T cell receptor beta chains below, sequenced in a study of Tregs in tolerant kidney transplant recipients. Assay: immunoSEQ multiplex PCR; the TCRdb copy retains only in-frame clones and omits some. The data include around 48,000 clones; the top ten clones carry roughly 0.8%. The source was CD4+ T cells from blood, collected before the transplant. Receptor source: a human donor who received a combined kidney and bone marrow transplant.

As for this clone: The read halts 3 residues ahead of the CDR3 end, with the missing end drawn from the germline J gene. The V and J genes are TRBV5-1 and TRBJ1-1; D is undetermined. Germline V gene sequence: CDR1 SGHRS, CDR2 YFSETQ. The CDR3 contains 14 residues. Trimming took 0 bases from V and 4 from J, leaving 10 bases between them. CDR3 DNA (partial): TGCGCCAGCAGCTTGGAGGGTCGAACCACTGAA. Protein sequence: CASSLEGRTTE. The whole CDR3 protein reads CASSLEGRTTEAFF. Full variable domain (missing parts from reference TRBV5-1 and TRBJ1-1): KAGVTQTPRYLIKTRGQQVTLSCSPISGHRSVSWYQQTPGQGLQFLFEYFSETQRNKGNFPGRFSGRQFSNSRSEMNVSTLELGDSALYLCASSLEGRTTEAFFGQGTRLTVV.

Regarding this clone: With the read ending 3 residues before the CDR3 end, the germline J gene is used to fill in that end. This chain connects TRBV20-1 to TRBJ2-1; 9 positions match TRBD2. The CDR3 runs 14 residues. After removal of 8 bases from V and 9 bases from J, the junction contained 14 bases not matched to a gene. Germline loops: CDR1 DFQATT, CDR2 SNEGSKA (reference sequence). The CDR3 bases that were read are TGCAGTCAAAAGAGGGCGGGAGGGCCTGGTGAG. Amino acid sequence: CSQKRAGGPGE. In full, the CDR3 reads CSQKRAGGPGEQFF.

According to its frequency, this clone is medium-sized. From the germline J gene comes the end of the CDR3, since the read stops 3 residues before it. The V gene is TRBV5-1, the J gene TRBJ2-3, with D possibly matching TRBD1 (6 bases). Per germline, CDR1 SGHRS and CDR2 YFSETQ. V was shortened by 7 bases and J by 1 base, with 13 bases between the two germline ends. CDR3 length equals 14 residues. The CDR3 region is CASESSGGTDTQYF. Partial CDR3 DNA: TGCGCCAGCGAATCATCAGGGGGCACAGATACG.

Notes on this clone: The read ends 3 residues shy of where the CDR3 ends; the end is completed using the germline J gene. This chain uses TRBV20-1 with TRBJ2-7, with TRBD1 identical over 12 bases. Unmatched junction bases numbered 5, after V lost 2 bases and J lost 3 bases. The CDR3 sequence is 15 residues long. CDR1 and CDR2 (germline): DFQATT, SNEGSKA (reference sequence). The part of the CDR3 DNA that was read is TGCAGTGCTAGAAGGGGACAGGGGGCGGTCTACGAG. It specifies CSARRGQGAVYE. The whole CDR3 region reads CSARRGQGAVYEQYF.

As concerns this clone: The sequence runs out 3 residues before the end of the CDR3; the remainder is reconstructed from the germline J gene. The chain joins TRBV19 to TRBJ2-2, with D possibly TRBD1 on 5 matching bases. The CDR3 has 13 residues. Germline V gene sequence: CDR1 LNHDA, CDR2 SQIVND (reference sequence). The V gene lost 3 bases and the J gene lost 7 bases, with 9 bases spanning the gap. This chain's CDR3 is CASSIQGSGELFF. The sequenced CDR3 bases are TGTGCCAGTAGTATCCAGGGCAGCGGGGAG.

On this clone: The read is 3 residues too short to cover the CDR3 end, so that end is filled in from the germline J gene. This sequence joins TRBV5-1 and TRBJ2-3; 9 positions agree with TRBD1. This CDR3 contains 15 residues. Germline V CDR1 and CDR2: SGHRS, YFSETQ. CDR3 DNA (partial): TGCGCCAGCAGAACCGGGACAGGGCAATTGGAAACG. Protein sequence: CASRTGTGQLET. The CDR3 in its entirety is CASRTGTGQLETQYF.

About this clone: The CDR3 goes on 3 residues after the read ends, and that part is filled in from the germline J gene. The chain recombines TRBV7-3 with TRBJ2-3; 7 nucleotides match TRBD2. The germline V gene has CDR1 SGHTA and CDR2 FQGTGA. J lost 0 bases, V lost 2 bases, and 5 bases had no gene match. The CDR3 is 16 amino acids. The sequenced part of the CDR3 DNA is TGTGCCAGCAGCTTAGGAGAGGGACTAAGCACAGATACG. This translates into CASSLGEGLSTDT. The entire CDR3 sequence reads CASSLGEGLSTDTQYF.

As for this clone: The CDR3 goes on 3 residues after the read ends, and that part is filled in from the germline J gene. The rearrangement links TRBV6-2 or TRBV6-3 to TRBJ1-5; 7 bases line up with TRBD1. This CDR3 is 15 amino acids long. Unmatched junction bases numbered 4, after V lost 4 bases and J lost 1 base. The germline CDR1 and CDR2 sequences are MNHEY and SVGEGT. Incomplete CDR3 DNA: TGTGCCAGCAGTTCAGCGACAGGGAGCAATCAGCCC. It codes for CASSSATGSNQP. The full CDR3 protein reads CASSSATGSNQPQHF.